Below, 10 T cell receptor beta chains from the same sample are listed, as sequenced in a study of beta chain features in type 1 diabetes. The study's findings and limits: In all four CD4+ subsets, TCRB CDR3 length was significantly, moderately reduced in type 1 diabetes.

The isolated RNA, all of it, was reverse transcribed, so expressed TCRB transcripts were what got sequenced. The repertoire was sequenced with immunoSEQ multiplex PCR; TCRdb's copy has only in-frame clones and lacks some. The table lists a few hundred thousand clones, around an eighth of them singletons. Their antigens remain unidentified. The material sequenced was naive CD4+ T cells from blood. The receptors originated from a young woman with type 1 diabetes.

The chain employs TRBV11-2 and TRBJ2-3; 11 bases fit TRBD1. Per germline, CDR1 SGHAT and CDR2 FQNNGV. V lost 5 bases and J lost 3; bases outside the gene matches: 10. This CDR3 comprises 17 residues. The CDR3, as DNA: TGTGCCAGCAGCCTGCTCAGGACAGGGGGCGGTACAGATACGCAGTATTTT. It codes for CASSLLRTGGGTDTQYF.

V and J are TRBV5-1 and TRBJ1-4, with 9 bases fitting TRBD1. Germline V lookup: CDR1 SGHRS, CDR2 YFSETQ. The CDR3 consists of 13 residues. Trimming took 8 bases from V and 8 from J; bases not matched to a gene: 7. CDR3 amino acids: CASGTGQGEKLFF. The DNA of the CDR3 is TGCGCCAGTGGGACAGGGCAAGGAGAAAAACTGTTTTTT. Full variable domain (missing parts from reference TRBV5-1 and TRBJ1-4): KAGVTQTPRYLIKTRGQQVTLSCSPISGHRSVSWYQQTPGQGLQFLFEYFSETQRNKGNFPGRFSGRQFSNSRSEMNVSTLELGDSALYLCASGTGQGEKLFFGSGTQLSVL.

The gene calls are TRBV11-2 and TRBJ2-3, with a weak D call TRBD2 (6 bases). Germline CDR1 is SGHAT and CDR2 is FQNNGV. Trimming shortened V by 5 bases and J by 2 bases, and 20 bases separated the two germline ends. The CDR3 covers 17 residues. CDR3 DNA: TGTGCCAGCAGCCGGAATTCAGCGGGCAGTTTCACAGATACGCAGTATTTT. Amino acids: CASSRNSAGSFTDTQYF.

The gene calls are TRBV13 and TRBJ2-1; TRBD2 agrees at 12 bases. The trim removed 5 bases at V and 7 bases at J, leaving 12 bases unmatched. The CDR3 runs to 17 residues. Germline V CDR1 and CDR2: PRHDT, FYEKMQ (reference sequence). CDR3 in DNA: TGTGCCAGCAGCCCCCTGACTAGCGGGAGACGTGTAAATGAGCAGTTCTTC. This translates into CASSPLTSGRRVNEQFF.

The V and J genes are TRBV30 and TRBJ1-1; 8 bases fit TRBD1. The CDR3 runs to 13 residues. V lost 4 bases and J lost 3; bases outside the gene matches: 4. Per germline, CDR1 GTSNPN and CDR2 SVGIG (reference sequence). CDR3 amino acids: CAWTRQGYTEAFF. The CDR3 DNA sequence: TGTGCCTGGACCCGACAGGGGTACACTGAAGCTTTCTTT.

This clone has only a few counts. This chain uses TRBV6-1 with TRBJ2-7; 8 bases fit TRBD1. CDR3 length equals 15 residues. The trim removed 0 bases at V and 3 bases at J, leaving 4 bases unmatched. The germline gives CDR1 MNHNS, CDR2 SASEGT. CDR3 amino acids: CASSEAKGTGYEQYF. The CDR3 bases are TGTGCCAGCAGTGAAGCCAAAGGGACAGGCTACGAGCAGTACTTC.

V gene TRBV9 combines with J gene TRBJ2-7; 7 bases agree with TRBD2. Germline V gene lookup returns CDR1 SGDLS and CDR2 YYNGEE. The CDR3 length is 19 residues. V lost 4 bases, J lost 5 bases, and 24 bases stayed unmatched. CDR3 amino acids: CASSPTAGTNLLKAHEQYF. Here the CDR3 DNA reads TGTGCCAGCAGCCCAACCGCCGGGACTAACCTTCTTAAGGCCCACGAGCAGTACTTC. Full variable domain (rest looked up from reference TRBV9 and TRBJ2-7): DSGVTQTPKHLITATGQRVTLRCSPRSGDLSVYWYQQSLDQGLQFLIQYYNGEERAKGNILERFSAQQFPDLHSELNLSSLELGDSALYFCASSPTAGTNLLKAHEQYFGPGTRLTVT.

J is TRBJ2-4 and V is TRBV28; D perhaps matches TRBD2 (5 bases). The CDR3 has 16 amino acids. Trimming took off 1 base at V and 8 bases at J, with 18 bases between the two ends. Germline CDR1 reads MDHEN; CDR2 reads SYDVKM. CDR3 loop: CASSLSGKGTIDIQYF. The CDR3, as DNA: TGTGCCAGCAGTTTATCCGGGAAGGGTACCATAGACATTCAGTACTTC.

A few counts support this clone. The gene calls are TRBV9 and TRBJ2-7; TRBD2 might be the D (6 bases). This CDR3 comprises 15 residues. CDR1 and CDR2 (germline): SGDLS, YYNGEE. Trimming took 0 bases from V and 5 from J, leaving 15 bases between them. The CDR3 DNA is TGTGCCAGCAGCGTAGTTCGGGAGACGCTAAACGAGCAGTACTTC. It encodes CASSVVRETLNEQYF. Combining the CDR3 with reference TRBV9 and TRBJ2-7 gives the whole variable domain DSGVTQTPKHLITATGQRVTLRCSPRSGDLSVYWYQQSLDQGLQFLIQYYNGEERAKGNILERFSAQQFPDLHSELNLSSLELGDSALYFCASSVVRETLNEQYFGPGTRLTVT.

The chain uses TRBV23-1 and TRBJ2-7; no firm D call. TRBV23-1 is marked as an open reading frame, function uncertain. The V end was cut by 4 bases, the J end by 2 bases, with 21 bases between. CDR3 size: 17 residues. The CDR3 spells CASSPRLNESGAYEQYV. Written as DNA, the CDR3 is TGCGCCAGCAGTCCGCGCCTTAACGAGAGTGGAGCCTACGAGCAGTACGTC.